A selection of T cell receptor beta chains follows, all from one sample in a study of cytomegalovirus exposure and HLA in healthy donors. Sequencing was performed with immunoSEQ multiplex PCR; in TCRdb, only in-frame clones are kept and a portion is missing. This table holds roughly 100,000 clones, 85% found once. The specimen sequenced was PBMCs. These receptors were collected from a man aged 18 to 35 in good health and CMV-seropositive. Each CDR3 is given with its conserved first and last residue. D genes are given only for firm matches. The listing skips clone size in some rows; elsewhere it reads once, few, many or a size class.

>TRBV7-3|NA|NA|TRBJ2-5
CASSPLGTEGTQYF
TGTGCCAGCAGCCCGTTGGGGACGGAGGGGACCCAGTACTTC
>TRBV6-1|TRBD1|NA|TRBJ2-3
CASSEFGQGTDTQYF
TGTGCCAGCAGTGAATTTGGACAGGGCACAGATACGCAGTATTTT
>TRBV12-5|NA|NA|TRBJ2-2
CASRGIRAGQGELFF
TGTGCTAGTCGGGGGATTAGGGCCGGCCAAGGGGAGCTGTTTTTT
>TRBV4-1|NA|NA|TRBJ1-5
CASSPTAVQDNQPQHF
TGCGCCAGCAGCCCCACGGCGGTACAGGACAATCAGCCCCAGCATTTT
>TRBV18|TRBD2|once|TRBJ2-1
CASSPSGGSNEQFF
TGTGCCAGCTCACCGTCGGGGGGGTCAAATGAGCAGTTCTTC
>TRBV30|NA|NA|TRBJ2-7
CAWSEFPLRYEQYF
TGTGCCTGGAGTGAATTCCCGTTGCGCTACGAGCAGTACTTC
>TRBV19|NA|few|TRBJ2-5
CASSIQSQETQYF
TGTGCCAGTAGTATACAGTCCCAAGAGACCCAGTACTTC
>TRBV28|TRBD1|NA|TRBJ2-5
CASSSTGVSPETQYF
TGTGCCAGCAGTTCTACAGGGGTTTCGCCGGAGACCCAGTACTTC
>TRBV27|TRBD1|NA|TRBJ1-2
CASSRQGPNYGYTF
TGTGCCAGCAGTCGACAGGGCCCTAACTATGGCTACACCTTC
>TRBV6-5|NA|NA|TRBJ2-5
CASPNQGDQETQYF
TGTGCCAGCCCTAACCAAGGGGACCAAGAGACCCAGTACTTC
>TRBV18|NA|NA|TRBJ2-5
CASSGGLQETQYF
TGTGCCAGCTCGGGCGGGCTCCAAGAGACCCAGTACTTC
>TRBV7-3|TRBD2|NA|TRBJ2-3
CASSSGLADTDTQYF
TGTGCCAGCAGCTCGGGACTAGCGGATACAGATACGCAGTATTTT
>TRBV5-5|NA|few|TRBJ1-5
CASSLEAGEQPQHF
TGTGCCAGCAGCTTGGAGGCGGGAGAACAGCCCCAGCATTTT
>TRBV23-1|TRBD1|NA|TRBJ1-5
CASPQQGGIPHSNQPQHF
TGCGCCAGCCCCCAACAGGGGGGCATACCACATAGCAATCAGCCCCAGCATTTT
>TRBV5-1|NA|NA|TRBJ2-3
CASEPGIGTDTQYF
TGCGCCAGCGAACCAGGGATAGGCACAGATACGCAGTATTTT
>TRBV10-3|NA|NA|TRBJ2-2
CATTTPRGPGELFF
TGTGCCACTACCACTCCCCGGGGTCCCGGGGAGCTGTTTTTT
>TRBV28|TRBD2|few|TRBJ2-7
CASSSGLDSYEQYF
TGTGCCAGCAGTTCGGGACTAGATTCCTACGAGCAGTACTTC
>TRBV5-6|NA|NA|TRBJ1-2
CASSLVQGNYGYTF
TGTGCCAGCAGCTTGGTACAGGGTAACTATGGCTACACCTTC
>TRBV10-3|TRBD2|NA|TRBJ2-5
CAISDQAGGAAETQYF
TGTGCCATCAGTGACCAGGCGGGAGGGGCCGCAGAGACCCAGTACTTC
>TRBV5-1|TRBD1|NA|TRBJ2-7
CASSLTPGQGYEQYF
TGCGCCAGCAGCTTAACTCCGGGACAGGGCTACGAGCAGTACTTC
>TRBV10-3|NA|few|TRBJ1-3
CATRASGNTIYF
TGTGCCACCAGGGCCTCTGGAAACACCATATATTTT
>TRBV6-5|NA|NA|TRBJ1-1
CASSYSRQNTEAFF
TGTGCCAGCAGTTACTCCAGGCAGAACACTGAAGCTTTCTTT
>TRBV7-2|TRBD1|NA|TRBJ2-1
CASSLDRGGQNEQFF
TGTGCCAGCAGCTTGGACAGGGGGGGTCAGAATGAGCAGTTCTTC
>TRBV6-1|NA|NA|TRBJ2-1
CASSGGTAHRVDEQFF
TGTGCCAGCAGTGGCGGGACTGCCCATCGGGTGGATGAGCAGTTCTTC
>TRBV11-2|NA|NA|TRBJ2-5
CASRREETQYF
TGTGCCAGCAGACGGGAAGAGACCCAGTACTTC
>TRBV9|NA|NA|TRBJ2-3
CASSVAGGRSDTQYF
TGTGCCAGCAGCGTAGCGGGGGGCCGGTCAGATACGCAGTATTTT
>TRBV2|NA|NA|TRBJ2-5
CASSDISGYQETQYF
TGTGCCAGCAGTGATATAAGCGGATACCAAGAGACCCAGTACTTC
>TRBV6-5|TRBD1|NA|TRBJ1-2
CASRGGTGDYGYTF
TGTGCCAGCAGGGGGGGGACAGGGGACTATGGCTACACCTTC
>TRBV11-2|TRBD1|NA|TRBJ1-2
CASSSTGDYGYTF
TGTGCCAGCAGCTCCACAGGGGACTATGGCTACACCTTC
>TRBV10-2|NA|NA|TRBJ1-4
CASSEKAGYEKLFF
TGCGCCAGCAGTGAGAAGGCAGGCTATGAAAAACTGTTTTTT
>TRBV27|NA|NA|TRBJ1-5
CASSLTPDTHSNQPQHF
TGTGCCAGCAGTTTAACCCCCGACACCCATAGCAATCAGCCCCAGCATTTT
>TRBV18|TRBD1|NA|TRBJ1-2
CASSPWGQGNYGYTF
TGTGCCAGCTCACCATGGGGACAGGGGAACTATGGCTACACCTTC
>TRBV27|NA|NA|TRBJ2-7
CASSSQGRWYF
TGTGCCAGCTCTTCCCAGGGCAGGTGGTACTTC
>TRBV5-1|NA|NA|TRBJ1-1
CASSLVGGPEAFF
TGCGCCAGCAGCTTGGTGGGAGGGCCGGAAGCTTTCTTT
>TRBV2|NA|once|TRBJ1-2
CATTRGKANYGYTF
TGTGCCACAACAAGGGGGAAAGCTAACTATGGCTACACCTTC
>TRBV19|TRBD2|NA|TRBJ2-5
CASTPGGGRQETQYF
TGTGCCAGTACCCCTGGGGGGGGGAGGCAAGAGACCCAGTACTTC
>TRBV5-6|NA|once|TRBJ1-1
CASSPSLRTEEEPNTEAFF
TGTGCCAGCAGTCCTTCCCTCCGGACAGAGGAGGAACCGAACACTGAAGCTTTCTTT
>TRBV27|TRBD2|NA|TRBJ2-7
CASSRTSGRGDEQYF
TGTGCCAGCAGCCGGACTAGCGGGAGAGGGGACGAGCAGTACTTC
>TRBV18|NA|NA|TRBJ1-5
CASSPQMPDRTFGNQPQHF
TGTGCCAGCTCACCCCAAATGCCGGACAGAACATTTGGCAATCAGCCCCAGCATTTT
>TRBV28|NA|NA|TRBJ1-2
CATQGNYGYTF
TGTGCCACCCAGGGGAACTATGGCTACACCTTC
>TRBV28|TRBD1|NA|TRBJ2-7
CASSPRRKGTANYEQYF
TGTGCCAGCAGTCCCCGTCGGAAAGGGACAGCAAACTACGAGCAGTACTTC
>TRBV30|TRBD1|NA|TRBJ1-4
CAWSGQGSNEKLFF
TGTGCCTGGAGTGGACAGGGGTCTAATGAAAAACTGTTTTTT
>TRBV5-1|TRBD1|NA|TRBJ2-5
CASSFSWAGGNQETQYF
TGCGCCAGCAGCTTTTCTTGGGCAGGGGGAAACCAAGAGACCCAGTACTTC